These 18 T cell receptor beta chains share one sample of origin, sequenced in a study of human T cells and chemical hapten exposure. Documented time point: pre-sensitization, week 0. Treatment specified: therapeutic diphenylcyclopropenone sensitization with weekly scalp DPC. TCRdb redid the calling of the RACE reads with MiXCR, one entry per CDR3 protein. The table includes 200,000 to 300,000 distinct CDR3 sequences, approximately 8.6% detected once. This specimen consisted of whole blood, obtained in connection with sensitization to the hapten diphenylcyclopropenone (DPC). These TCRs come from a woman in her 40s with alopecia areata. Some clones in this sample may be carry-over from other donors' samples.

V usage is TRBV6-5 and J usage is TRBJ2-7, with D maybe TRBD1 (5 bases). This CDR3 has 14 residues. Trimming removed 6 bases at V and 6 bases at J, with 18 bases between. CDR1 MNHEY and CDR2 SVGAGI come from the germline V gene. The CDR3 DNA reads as TGTGCCAGCAGGCCTACGGGCCAGGGCGGCGAGCAGTACTTC. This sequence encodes CASRPTGQGGEQYF.

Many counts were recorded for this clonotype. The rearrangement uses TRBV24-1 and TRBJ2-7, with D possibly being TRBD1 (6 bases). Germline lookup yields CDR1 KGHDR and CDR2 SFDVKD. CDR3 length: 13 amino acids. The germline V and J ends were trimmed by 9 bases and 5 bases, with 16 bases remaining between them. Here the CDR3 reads CATGSEGENEQYF. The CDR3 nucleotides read TGTGCCACCGGGAGCGAGGGGGAGAACGAGCAGTACTTC.

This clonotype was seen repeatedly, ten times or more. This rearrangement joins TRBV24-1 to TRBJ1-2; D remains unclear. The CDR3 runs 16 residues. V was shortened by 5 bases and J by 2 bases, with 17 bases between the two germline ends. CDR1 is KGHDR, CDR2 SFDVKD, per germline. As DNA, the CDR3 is TGTGCCACCAGTGCCGCGACGGGTAGGTCCAACTATGGCTACACCTTC. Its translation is CATSAATGRSNYGYTF.

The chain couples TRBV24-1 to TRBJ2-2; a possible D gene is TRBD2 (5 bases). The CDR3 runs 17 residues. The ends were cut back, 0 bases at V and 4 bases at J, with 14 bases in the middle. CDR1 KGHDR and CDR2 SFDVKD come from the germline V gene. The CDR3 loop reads CATSDLLRGTGTGELFF. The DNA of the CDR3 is TGTGCCACCAGTGATTTGCTCCGGGGTACGGGCACCGGGGAGCTGTTTTTT.

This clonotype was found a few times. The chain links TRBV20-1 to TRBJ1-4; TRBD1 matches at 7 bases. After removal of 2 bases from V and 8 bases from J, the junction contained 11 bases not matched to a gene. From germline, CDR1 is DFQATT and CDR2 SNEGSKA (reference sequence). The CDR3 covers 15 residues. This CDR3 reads CSARTPGGLEEKLFF. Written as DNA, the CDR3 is TGCAGTGCTAGAACCCCAGGGGGTCTGGAAGAAAAACTGTTTTTT.

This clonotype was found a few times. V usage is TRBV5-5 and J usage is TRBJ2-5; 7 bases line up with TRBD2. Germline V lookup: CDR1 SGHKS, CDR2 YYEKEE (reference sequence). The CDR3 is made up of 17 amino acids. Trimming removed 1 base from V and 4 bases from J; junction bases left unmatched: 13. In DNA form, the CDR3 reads TGTGCCAGCAGCTTGCGTACTAGCGCGTCGAGTGTAGAGACCCAGTACTTC. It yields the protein CASSLRTSASSVETQYF.

The CDR3 region has the DNA TGCAGTGCTAGAGTGCCCACAACTAGGGACAATGAGCAGTTCTTC. It is translated as CSARVPTTRDNEQFF. The genes are TRBV20-1 and TRBJ2-1, with a weak D call TRBD2 (5 bases). V was clipped by 1 base and J by 5 bases, with 15 bases between them. From germline, CDR1 is DFQATT and CDR2 SNEGSKA (reference sequence). The CDR3 spans 15 residues.

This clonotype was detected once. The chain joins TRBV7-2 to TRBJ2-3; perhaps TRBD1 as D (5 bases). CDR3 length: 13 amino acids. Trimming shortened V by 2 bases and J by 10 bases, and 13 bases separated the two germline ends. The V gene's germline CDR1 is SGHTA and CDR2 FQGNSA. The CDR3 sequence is CASSLTRDRAQYF. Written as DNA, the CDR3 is TGTGCCAGCAGCTTAACCAGGGATAGGGCGCAGTATTTT.

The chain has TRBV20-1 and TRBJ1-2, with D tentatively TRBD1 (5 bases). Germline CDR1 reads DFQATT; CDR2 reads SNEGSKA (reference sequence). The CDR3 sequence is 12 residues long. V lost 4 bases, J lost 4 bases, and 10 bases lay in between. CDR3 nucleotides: TGCAGTGCTACCCGGGGGGTCTATGGCTACACCTTC. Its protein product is CSATRGVYGYTF.

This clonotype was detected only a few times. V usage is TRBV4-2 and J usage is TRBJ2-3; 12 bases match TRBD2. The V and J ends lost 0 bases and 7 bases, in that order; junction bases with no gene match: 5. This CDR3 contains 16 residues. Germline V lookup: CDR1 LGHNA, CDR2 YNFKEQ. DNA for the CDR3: TGTGCCAGCAGCCAAGACCTAGCGGGAGGGCCAAATACGCAGTATTTT. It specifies CASSQDLAGGPNTQYF.

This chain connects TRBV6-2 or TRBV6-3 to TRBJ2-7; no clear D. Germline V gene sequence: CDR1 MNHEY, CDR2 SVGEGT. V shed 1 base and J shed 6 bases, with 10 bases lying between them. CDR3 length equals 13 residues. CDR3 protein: CASSYFRFAEQYF. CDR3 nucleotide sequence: TGTGCCAGCAGTTACTTCAGGTTCGCCGAGCAGTACTTC.

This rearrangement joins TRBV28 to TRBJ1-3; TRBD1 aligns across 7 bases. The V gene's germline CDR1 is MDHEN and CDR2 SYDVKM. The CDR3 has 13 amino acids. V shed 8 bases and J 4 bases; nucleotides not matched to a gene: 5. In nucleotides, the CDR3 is TGTGCCAGCTACGACAGGGCCGGAAACACCATATATTTT. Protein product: CASYDRAGNTIYF.

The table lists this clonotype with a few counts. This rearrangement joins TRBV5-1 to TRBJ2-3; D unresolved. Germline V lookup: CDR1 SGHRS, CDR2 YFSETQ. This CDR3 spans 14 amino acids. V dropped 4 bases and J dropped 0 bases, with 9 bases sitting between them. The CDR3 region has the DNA TGCGCCAGCAGCCCCTTCCCTAGCACAGATACGCAGTATTTT. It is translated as CASSPFPSTDTQYF.

The CDR3 bases are TGCAGTGCTAGAGCTCCTTGGGCGGGAGCTCGCAATGAGCAGTTCTTC. Amino acid sequence: CSARAPWAGARNEQFF. The chain links TRBV20-1 to TRBJ2-1; 7 bases align to TRBD2. J gave up 6 bases and V 1 base, and 12 bases lay outside the gene matches. The germline gives CDR1 DFQATT, CDR2 SNEGSKA (reference sequence). This CDR3 has 16 amino acids.

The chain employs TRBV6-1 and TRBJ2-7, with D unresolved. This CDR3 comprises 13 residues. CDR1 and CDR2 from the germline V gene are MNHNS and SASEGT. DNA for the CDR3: TGTGCAACCTGGACGGTTAGCTCCTACGAGCAGTACTTC. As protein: CATWTVSSYEQYF.

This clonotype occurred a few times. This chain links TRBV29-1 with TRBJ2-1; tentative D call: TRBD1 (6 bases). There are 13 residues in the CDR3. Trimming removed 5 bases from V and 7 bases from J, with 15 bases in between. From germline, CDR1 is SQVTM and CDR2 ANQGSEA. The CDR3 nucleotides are TGCAGCGTTTGCATTGACAGGATGAATGAGCAGTTCTTC. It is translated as CSVCIDRMNEQFF.

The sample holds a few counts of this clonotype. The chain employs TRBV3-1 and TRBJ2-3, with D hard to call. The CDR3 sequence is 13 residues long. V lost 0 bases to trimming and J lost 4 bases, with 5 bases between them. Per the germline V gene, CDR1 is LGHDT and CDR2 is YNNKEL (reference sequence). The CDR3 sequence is CASSQDLSDTQYF. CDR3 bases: TGTGCCAGCAGCCAAGATCTATCAGATACGCAGTATTTT.

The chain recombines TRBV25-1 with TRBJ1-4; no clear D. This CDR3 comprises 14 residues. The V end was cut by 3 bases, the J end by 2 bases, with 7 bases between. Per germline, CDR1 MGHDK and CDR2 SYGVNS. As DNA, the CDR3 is TGTGCCAGCAGTGAGGGGATGACTAATGAAAAACTGTTTTTT. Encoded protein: CASSEGMTNEKLFF. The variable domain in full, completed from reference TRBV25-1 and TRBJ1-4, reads EADIYQTPRYLVIGTGKKITLECSQTMGHDKMYWYQQDPGMELHLIHYSYGVNSTEKGDLSSESTVSRIRTEHFPLTLESARPSHTSQYLCASSEGMTNEKLFFGSGTQLSVL.